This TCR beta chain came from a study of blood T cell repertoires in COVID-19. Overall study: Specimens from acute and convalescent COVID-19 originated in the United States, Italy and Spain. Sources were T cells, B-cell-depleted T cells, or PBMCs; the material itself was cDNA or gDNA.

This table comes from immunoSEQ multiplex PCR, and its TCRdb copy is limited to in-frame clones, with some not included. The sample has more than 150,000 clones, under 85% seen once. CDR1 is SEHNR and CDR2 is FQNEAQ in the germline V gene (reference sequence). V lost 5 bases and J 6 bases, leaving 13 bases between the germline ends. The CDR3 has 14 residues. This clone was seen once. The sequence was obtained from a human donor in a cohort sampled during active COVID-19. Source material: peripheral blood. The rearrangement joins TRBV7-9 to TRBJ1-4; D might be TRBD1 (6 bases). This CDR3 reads CASSLGRGDEKLFF. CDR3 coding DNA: TGTGCCAGCAGCCTAGGCAGGGGTGATGAAAAACTGTTTTTT.